This paragraph covers one TCR beta chain sequence. Antigen unknown. The CDR3 runs to 14 residues. Germline CDR1 and CDR2: SGDLS and YYNGEE. V lost 0 bases, J lost 6 bases, and 2 bases stayed unmatched. This sample is drawn from a study of cytomegalovirus exposure and HLA in healthy donors. It was with 60 Vbeta and 13 Jbeta primers that the PCR ran. Profiled with immunoSEQ multiplex PCR; TCRdb holds only in-frame clones, not every one. This sample has about 31,000 clones, with just under 90% found just once. General study results and limits: In a later analysis, DRB1 alleles had the most associated TCRs; HLA-C alleles the fewest.

The source material was PBMCs. The chain is built from TRBV9 and TRBJ2-3; 9 bases agree with TRBD2. This sequence was found in a boy younger than 18 in good health and CMV-seronegative. This chain's CDR3 is CASSVASGGDTQYF. CDR3 DNA sequence: TGTGCCAGCAGCGTAGCGAGCGGGGGGGATACGCAGTATTTT.